Shown below are 18 T cell receptor beta chains from a single sample sequenced in a study of blood T cell repertoires in COVID-19. Some clones are missing from TCRdb's copy, which holds only in-frame ones; the method was immunoSEQ multiplex PCR. Of about 80,000 clones listed, 65% to 85% are singletons. Material for sequencing was peripheral blood. All receptors derive from a man between 65 and 85 years old with active or convalescent COVID-19.

The gene calls are TRBV5-4 and TRBJ1-2; unclear D gene. The CDR3 has 12 amino acids. V lost 7 bases to trimming and J lost 6 bases, with 13 bases between them. From germline, CDR1 is SGHNT and CDR2 YYREEE (reference sequence). The CDR3 is CASLKDSDGYTF. Here the CDR3 DNA reads TGTGCCAGCCTGAAGGATAGCGATGGCTACACCTTC.

The chain employs TRBV5-6 and TRBJ1-1; D perhaps matches TRBD1 (5 bases). Trimming left V 4 bases short and J 5 bases short, with 9 bases between. This CDR3 spans 12 amino acids. The V gene's germline CDR1 is SGHDT and CDR2 YYEEEE. The CDR3 spells CASSAGGTEAFF. The CDR3 bases are TGTGCCAGCAGCGCTGGGGGGACTGAAGCTTTCTTT.

This rearrangement joins TRBV5-1 to TRBJ2-2; D is possibly TRBD2 (5 bases). The CDR3 runs to 16 residues. V lost 0 bases and J 3 bases, leaving 12 bases between the germline ends. Germline-derived CDR1 and CDR2 are SGHRS and YFSETQ. The CDR3 spells CASSLAGRLHTGELFF. For the CDR3, the DNA is TGCGCCAGCAGCTTGGCGGGGAGACTTCACACCGGGGAGCTGTTTTTT.

The chain has TRBV6-5 and TRBJ1-2, with 9 bases aligning to TRBD1. The germline V gene has CDR1 MNHEY and CDR2 SVGAGI. V lost 0 bases and J lost 8; bases outside the gene matches: 7. CDR3 length equals 15 residues. The CDR3 nucleotides read TGTGCCAGCAGTTACTCAAGACAGGGGGAGTCGGGCTACACCTTC. This encodes CASSYSRQGESGYTF.

The rearrangement uses TRBV28 and TRBJ1-2; D gene uncertain. The CDR3 covers 11 residues. Trimming took off 2 bases at V and 8 bases at J, with 6 bases between the two ends. Germline CDR1 and CDR2: MDHEN and SYDVKM. CDR3 nucleotides: TGTGCCAGCAGTTTAAGGAGGGGCTACACCTTC. Translated: CASSLRRGYTF.

V and J are TRBV7-3 and TRBJ2-2; 9 bases agree with TRBD2. The trim removed 6 bases at V and 6 bases at J, leaving 2 bases unmatched. This CDR3 is built from 13 residues. Germline CDR1 reads SGHTA; CDR2 reads FQGTGA. The DNA of the CDR3 is TGTGCCAGCAGTTCTAGCGGGGCCGGGGAGCTGTTTTTT. Its protein product is CASSSSGAGELFF.

The chain combines TRBV30 with TRBJ1-3; D call uncertain. The CDR3 contains 12 residues. Germline-derived CDR1 and CDR2 are GTSNPN and SVGIG (reference sequence). V lost 3 bases, J lost 0 bases, and 3 bases lay in between. CDR3: CAWSGSGNTIYF. The CDR3 DNA sequence: TGTGCCTGGAGCGGCTCTGGAAACACCATATATTTT.

The V gene is TRBV18, the J gene TRBJ1-2, with 11 bases fitting TRBD1. The CDR3 has 16 residues. V trimming: 3 bases; J trimming: 7 bases; junction bases outside the gene matches: 10. CDR1 KGHSH and CDR2 LQKENI come from the germline V gene. The CDR3 is CASSPGTGGLISGYTF. CDR3 coding DNA: TGTGCCAGCTCACCCGGGACAGGGGGTCTGATCAGTGGCTACACCTTC. Full variable domain (rest looked up from reference TRBV18 and TRBJ1-2): NAGVMQNPRHLVRRRGQEARLRCSPMKGHSHVYWYRQLPEEGLKFMVYLQKENIIDESGMPKERFSAEFPKEGPSILRIQQVVRGDSAAYFCASSPGTGGLISGYTFGSGTRLTVV.

J is TRBJ2-1 and V is TRBV4-1, with 7 bases matching TRBD2. From germline, CDR1 is MGHRA and CDR2 YSYEKL. This CDR3 has 15 residues. J was trimmed by 7 bases and V by 4 bases; bases with no gene match: 10. The CDR3 sequence is CASSLLAGGGNEQFF. CDR3 sequence (DNA): TGCGCCAGCAGCCTACTAGCTGGGGGGGGAAATGAGCAGTTCTTC.

The chain is built from TRBV30 and TRBJ1-1; D is undetermined. Germline V CDR1 and CDR2: GTSNPN, SVGIG (reference sequence). V was clipped by 6 bases and J by 2 bases, with 13 bases between them. The CDR3 covers 13 residues. The chain's CDR3 is CACLKTGNTEAFF. DNA of the CDR3: TGTGCCTGCCTAAAGACGGGAAACACTGAAGCTTTCTTT. The full variable domain, with the rest looked up from reference TRBV30 and TRBJ1-1, is SQTIHQWPATLVQPVGSPLSLECTVEGTSNPNLYWYRQAAGRGLQLLFYSVGIGQISSEVPQNLSASRPQDRQFILSSKKLLLSDSGFYLCACLKTGNTEAFFGQGTRLTVV.

The chain carries TRBV30 and TRBJ2-3; tentative D call: TRBD1 (5 bases). Germline CDR1 GTSNPN, CDR2 SVGIG (reference sequence). CDR3 length: 13 amino acids. V was cut by 3 bases and J by 4 bases, with 11 bases left in between. The CDR3 DNA reads TGTGCCTGGAGACAGGCAGGACCAGATACGCAGTATTTT. Residues: CAWRQAGPDTQYF.

Only a few counts were recorded for this clone. The chain employs TRBV5-1 and TRBJ1-1, with D maybe TRBD1 (5 bases). Germline V gene data show CDR1 as SGHRS and CDR2 as YFSETQ. The CDR3 runs to 12 residues. Trimming stripped 3 bases from V and 6 bases from J, with 9 bases between. CDR3 in amino acids: CASSSGDSEAFF. Here the CDR3 DNA reads TGCGCCAGCAGCTCGGGGGATTCTGAAGCTTTCTTT.

The chain uses TRBV19 and TRBJ2-1; weak D call: TRBD2 (6 bases). Trimming cost V 4 bases and J 6 bases, with 19 bases left between them. The CDR3 sequence is 16 residues long. Germline values: CDR1 LNHDA, CDR2 SQIVND (reference sequence). CDR3 residues: CASSTLGLGTFNEQFF. CDR3 DNA sequence: TGTGCCAGTAGTACCCTGGGACTGGGGACGTTCAATGAGCAGTTCTTC.

The chain links TRBV11-3 to TRBJ1-2, with D hard to call. The germline gives CDR1 SGHNT, CDR2 YENEEA. The germline V and J ends were trimmed by 1 base and 6 bases, with 9 bases remaining between them. This CDR3 spans 13 amino acids. CDR3 region: CASSLAGSNGYTF. In DNA form, the CDR3 reads TGTGCCAGCAGCTTAGCGGGGAGTAATGGCTACACCTTC.

J is TRBJ2-7 and V is TRBV9, with TRBD2 identical over 9 bases. The J segment lost 2 bases and the V segment lost 3 bases, leaving 6 bases of the junction unmatched. Germline lookup yields CDR1 SGDLS and CDR2 YYNGEE. The CDR3 runs 15 residues. The CDR3 loop reads CASSASSGEAYEQYF. The CDR3 DNA is TGTGCCAGCAGCGCCTCTAGCGGGGAAGCCTACGAGCAGTACTTC.

In DNA, the CDR3 is TGTGCCAGCAGGCAATCGCGGGGAGCAGATACGCAGTATTTT. This encodes CASRQSRGADTQYF. The V and J genes are TRBV6-6 and TRBJ2-3, with D tentatively TRBD2 (6 bases). CDR1 MNHNY and CDR2 SVGAGI come from the germline V gene (reference sequence). This CDR3 region has 14 residues. V was pared by 6 bases and J by 4 bases, with 14 bases between.

This clone was counted between two and nine times. This CDR3 is also generated by other DNA sequences in the sample. V gene TRBV28 combines with J gene TRBJ2-5, with D hard to call. Germline CDR1 is MDHEN and CDR2 is SYDVKM. The CDR3 sequence is 14 residues long. The germline V and J ends were trimmed by 3 bases and 2 bases, with 10 bases remaining between them. CDR3 bases: TGTGCCAGCAGTTTTGCCCAGATACAAGAGACCCAGTACTTC. Translation: CASSFAQIQETQYF.

This clone has a handful of counts. The V call is TRBV29-1, the J call TRBJ2-7, with a weak D call TRBD1 (6 bases). Germline assignment: CDR1 SQVTM and CDR2 ANQGSEA. The CDR3 sequence is 10 residues long. Between the trimmed V and J ends, which lost 6 bases and 7 bases, there was a span of 10 bases. CDR3 region: CSVSRGEQYF. In nucleotides, the CDR3 is TGCAGCGTCTCAAGGGGGGAGCAGTACTTC.